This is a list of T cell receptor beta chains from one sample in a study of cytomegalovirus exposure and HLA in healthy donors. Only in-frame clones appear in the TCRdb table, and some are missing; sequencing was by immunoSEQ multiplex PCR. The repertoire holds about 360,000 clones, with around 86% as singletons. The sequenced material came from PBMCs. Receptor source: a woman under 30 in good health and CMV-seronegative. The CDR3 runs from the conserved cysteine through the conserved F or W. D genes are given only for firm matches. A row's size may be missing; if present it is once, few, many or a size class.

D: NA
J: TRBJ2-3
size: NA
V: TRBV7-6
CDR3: CASSLLTDTQYF
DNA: TGTGCCAGCAGCTTGCTAACAGATACGCAGTATTTT

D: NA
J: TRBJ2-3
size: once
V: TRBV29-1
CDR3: CSVEFWGETAGDTQYF
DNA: TGCAGCGTTGAATTTTGGGGGGAAACCGCTGGAGATACGCAGTATTTT

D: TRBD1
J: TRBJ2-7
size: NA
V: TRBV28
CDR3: CASSLVWTGGSYEQYF
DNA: TGTGCCAGCAGCCTTGTGTGGACAGGGGGCTCCTACGAGCAGTACTTC

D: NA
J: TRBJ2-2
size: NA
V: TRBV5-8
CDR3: CASTARGGHMNTGELFF
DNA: TGTGCCAGCACCGCCAGAGGGGGACACATGAACACCGGGGAGCTGTTTTTT

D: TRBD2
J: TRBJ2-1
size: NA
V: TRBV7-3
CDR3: CASSRTSGHNEQFF
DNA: TGTGCCAGCAGCAGGACTAGCGGACACAATGAGCAGTTCTTC

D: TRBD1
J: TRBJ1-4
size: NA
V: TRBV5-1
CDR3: CASSTGTVATNEKLFF
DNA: TGCGCCAGCAGCACCGGGACAGTTGCAACTAATGAAAAACTGTTTTTT

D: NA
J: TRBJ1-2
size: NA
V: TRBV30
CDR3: CAWSVPGNYGYTF
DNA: TGTGCCTGGAGTGTACCAGGGAACTATGGCTACACCTTC

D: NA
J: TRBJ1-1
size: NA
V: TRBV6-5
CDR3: CASSRRQENTEAFF
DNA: TGTGCCAGCAGCCGAAGACAGGAGAACACTGAAGCTTTCTTT

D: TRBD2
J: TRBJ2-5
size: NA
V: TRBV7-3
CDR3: CASSLGLASAETQYF
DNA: TGTGCCAGCAGCTTAGGACTAGCGTCGGCGGAGACCCAGTACTTC

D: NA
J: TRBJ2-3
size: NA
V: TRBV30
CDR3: CAWSTQGLVTDTQYF
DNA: TGTGCCTGGAGTACCCAGGGTTTGGTCACAGATACGCAGTATTTT

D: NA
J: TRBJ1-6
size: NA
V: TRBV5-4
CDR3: CASSPDTLRGSPLHF
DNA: TGTGCCAGCAGCCCTGACACCCTCCGGGGTTCACCCCTCCACTTT

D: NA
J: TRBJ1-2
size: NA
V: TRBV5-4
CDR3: CASSSGKGLYGYTF
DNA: TGTGCCAGCAGCTCGGGAAAAGGGCTTTATGGCTACACCTTC

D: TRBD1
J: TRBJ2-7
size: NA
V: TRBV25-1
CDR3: CASTGTGKVYEQYF
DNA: TGTGCCAGTACAGGGACAGGGAAGGTTTACGAGCAGTACTTC

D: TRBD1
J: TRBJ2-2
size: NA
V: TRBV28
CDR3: CASSYRDSYPGELFF
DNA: TGTGCCAGCAGTTACCGGGACAGTTACCCCGGGGAGCTGTTTTTT

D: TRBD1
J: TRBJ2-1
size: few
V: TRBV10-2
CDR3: CASTTGGLNEQFF
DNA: TGCGCCAGCACCACAGGGGGGCTCAATGAGCAGTTCTTC

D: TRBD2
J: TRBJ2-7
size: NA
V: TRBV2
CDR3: CASTTSVSYEQYF
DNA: TGTGCCAGTACGACTAGCGTCTCCTACGAGCAGTACTTC

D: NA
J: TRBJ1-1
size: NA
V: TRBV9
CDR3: CASSVRREGEAFF
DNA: TGTGCCAGCAGCGTTCGGCGGGAGGGGGAAGCTTTCTTT

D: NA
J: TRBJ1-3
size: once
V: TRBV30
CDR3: CAWSATGNTIYF
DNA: TGTGCCTGGAGTGCGACAGGAAACACCATATATTTT

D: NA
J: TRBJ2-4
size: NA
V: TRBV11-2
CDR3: CASSLGSGTPTNIQYF
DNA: TGTGCCAGCAGCTTAGGGTCAGGAACCCCAACAAACATTCAGTACTTC

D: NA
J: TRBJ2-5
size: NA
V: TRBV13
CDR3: CASSFGGPQYF
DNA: TGTGCCAGCAGCTTCGGGGGGCCCCAGTACTTC

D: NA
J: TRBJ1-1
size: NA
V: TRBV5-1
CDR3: CASSVVLNTEAFF
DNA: TGCGCCAGCAGCGTAGTATTGAACACTGAAGCTTTCTTT

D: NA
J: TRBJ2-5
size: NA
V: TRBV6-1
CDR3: CASSELPTQYF
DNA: TGTGCCAGCAGTGAACTTCCGACCCAGTACTTC

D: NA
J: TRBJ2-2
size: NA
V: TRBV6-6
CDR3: CATHPNTGELFF
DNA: TGTGCCACCCATCCGAACACCGGGGAGCTGTTTTTT

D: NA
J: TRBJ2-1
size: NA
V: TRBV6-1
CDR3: CASSGTRRVNEQFF
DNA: TGTGCCAGCAGTGGGACAAGACGAGTCAATGAGCAGTTCTTC

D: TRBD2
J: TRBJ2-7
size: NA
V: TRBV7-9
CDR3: CASSPPRLAHEQYF
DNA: TGTGCCAGCAGCCCTCCTCGACTAGCACACGAGCAGTACTTC

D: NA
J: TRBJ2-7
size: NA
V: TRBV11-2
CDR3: CASSLAGPASYEQYF
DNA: TGTGCCAGCAGCTTAGCAGGTCCAGCTTCCTACGAGCAGTACTTC